The rows below give T cell receptor beta chains drawn from one sample of a study of blood T cell repertoires in COVID-19. TCRdb's table, derived via immunoSEQ multiplex PCR, lists solely in-frame clones and lacks some. The top ten hold approximately 5.3% of the sample, which has 100,000 to 150,000 clones, about 82% seen once. What was sequenced was peripheral blood. Source of these receptors: a human donor in a cohort sampled during active COVID-19. Each CDR3 is given without its conserved first and last residue. Each record gives: CDR3 protein, J gene, CDR3 length, V gene.

CDR3: ASRPNWGAYNEQF; J: TRBJ2-1; length: 13; V: TRBV27
CDR3: ASSSRQGNTDTQY; J: TRBJ2-3; length: 13; V: TRBV18
CDR3: ASSALPPLAGVGSGELF; J: TRBJ2-2; length: 17; V: TRBV6-4
CDR3: ASSSGQPESPLH; J: TRBJ1-6; length: 12; V: TRBV7-3
CDR3: ASSLIPSGSVTDTQY; J: TRBJ2-3; length: 15; V: TRBV5-1
CDR3: ASSQDSFQETQY; J: TRBJ2-5; length: 12; V: TRBV4-1
CDR3: SASTTGWDGYT; J: TRBJ1-2; length: 11; V: TRBV20-1
CDR3: ASSQDPGGIDEQY; J: TRBJ2-7; length: 13; V: TRBV4-1
CDR3: ATSDFFGGEAF; J: TRBJ1-1; length: 11; V: TRBV24-1
CDR3: ASSTTGTRNTQY; J: TRBJ2-3; length: 12; V: TRBV6-5
CDR3: ATRGLAGAREQF; J: TRBJ2-1; length: 12; V: TRBV24-1
CDR3: ASSLSPHASGRNTDTQY; J: TRBJ2-3; length: 17; V: TRBV7-3